Sequencing of this T cell receptor beta chain was carried out in a study of T cells in Graves' hyperthyroidism and ophthalmopathy (dated by TCRdb to the late 2010s). Context from the whole study: To identify TCR V-J signatures that set the groups apart, the researchers used a discovery cohort of 90 to 100 patients, made up of under 50 with Graves' ophthalmopathy and some 56 with stable Graves' hyperthyroidism. Prospective prediction of ophthalmopathy was tested in an independent validation cohort consisting of 18 to 20 hyperthyroidism patients and around 16 patients who later progressed to ophthalmopathy. The roughly 91 discovery patients were randomly split 7:3 into training and test sets. Thyroid tissue and blood T-cell repertoires from roughly 6 Graves' hyperthyroidism patients were also compared in the study. Following sampling, methimazole starting at 30 mg daily was given to hyperthyroidism patients, and high-dose intravenous methylprednisolone was given to ophthalmopathy patients. TCR Vbeta CDR3 sequencing of 135 peripheral blood samples (over 40 ophthalmopathy, 70 to 85 hyperthyroidism and around 17 progressor patients) is reported in the paper. Broad study findings and their caveats: Sample size was not statistically predetermined, and blinding of investigators to group allocation was not performed. A model built on a 13 V-J signature distinguished ophthalmopathy from stable hyperthyroidism, reaching approximately 89% sensitivity and approximately 83% specificity in cross-validation and 80%/75% in testing. Blood samples also contained most of the expanded thyroid clonotypes (frequency above 0.001), which suggests that blood repertoires may reflect thyroid immune responses. In validation, the model predicted progression to ophthalmopathy a median of about 5.9 months before onset, with roughly 68% sensitivity and 72.22% specificity.

The germline V gene yields SGHTA for CDR1 and FQGNSA for CDR2. V is clipped by 8 bases and J by 5 bases, and the sequence between their germline boundaries is 18 bases long. The CDR3 spans 14 residues, from the cysteine through the phenylalanine. Only the CDR3 part of the read is kept: 42 bases, read in frame from the first base. Amplification of TCR beta CDR3 regions was carried out from RNA transcripts. For the first round of RT-PCR on the TCR CDR3, the HTBI primer set was used together with the Qiagen OneStep RT-PCR kit. A second multiplex PCR round built the libraries, followed by size selection and purification. Paired-end sequencing of the libraries was performed with 100 bp reads on an Illumina HiSeq2000. Turning to the authors' computational methods: Raw data were processed with SOAPnuke, discarding reads with adapters, uncalled bases, mean Phred below 15, or no exact constant-primer or identifier match. COPE v1.2.5 was used to merge the high-quality paired reads, and each unique nucleotide sequence was defined as a clonotype. MiTCR v1.1 was used to align the clonotypes against IMGT TRBV, TRBD and TRBJ reference segments. The analysis was restricted to V-J combinations with a frequency above 0.0001, which together covered 99.2% of the repertoires. The TCS score was defined as F50 (clonal expansion) divided by E x V (chaos), with BLOSUM62-based TCRdist calculated between CDR3 peptides within each V-J. Welch's t-statistics and random forest reduced around 510 V-J features to around 14, which were used in a naive Bayes classifier (R e1071). The similarity between thyroid and blood repertoires was quantified using the Morisita-Horn index. TCRdb took the public reads, trimmed them with fastp at Q25, ran MiXCR for clone calling and kept in-frame beta chains. A single entry per CDR3 protein holds the most common genes and DNA from its merged rows. The V and J calls and clone size come from TCRdb's table, not from the authors' own analysis. Present in this sample are hundreds of thousands of distinct CDR3 sequences, less than 45% of which were seen just once. The ten largest clones represent less than 9% of the sample.

Comment on this clonotype: The specificity of this receptor is unknown. No quality values exist for individual bases; no much larger clone is one base distant.

Patients with uncontrolled infections, other autoimmune diseases, pregnancy or lactation were excluded. Diagnoses were based on clinical symptoms, serum thyroxine and TRAb, thyroid ultrasound and orbital computed tomography. Total RNA was extracted with Trizol reagent, and quality was checked on an Agilent 2100 Bioanalyzer. The sample was peripheral blood or thyroid tissue (not recorded which). The sequence joins TRBV7-2 to TRBJ1-2; too little of a D gene remains to name it. This clonotype was sampled from an adult man with Graves' disease, either hyperthyroidism or ophthalmopathy (not recorded which). The DNA sequence is TGTGCCAGCCGCCTCGAGGGCTTCGGGTATGGCTACACCTTC. The translation is CASRLEGFGYGYTF.